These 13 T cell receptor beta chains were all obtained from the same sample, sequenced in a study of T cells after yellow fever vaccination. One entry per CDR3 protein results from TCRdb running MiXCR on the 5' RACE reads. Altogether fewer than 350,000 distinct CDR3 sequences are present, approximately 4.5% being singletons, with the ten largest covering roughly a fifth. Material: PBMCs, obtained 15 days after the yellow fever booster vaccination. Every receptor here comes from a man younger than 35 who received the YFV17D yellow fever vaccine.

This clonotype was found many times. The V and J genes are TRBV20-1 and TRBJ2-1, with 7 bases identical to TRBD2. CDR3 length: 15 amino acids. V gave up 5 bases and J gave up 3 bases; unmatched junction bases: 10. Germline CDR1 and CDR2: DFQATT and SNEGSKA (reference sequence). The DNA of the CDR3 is TGCAGTGCTCAAGCGGGGTACTATTACTACAATGAGCAGTTCTTC. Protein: CSAQAGYYYYNEQFF.

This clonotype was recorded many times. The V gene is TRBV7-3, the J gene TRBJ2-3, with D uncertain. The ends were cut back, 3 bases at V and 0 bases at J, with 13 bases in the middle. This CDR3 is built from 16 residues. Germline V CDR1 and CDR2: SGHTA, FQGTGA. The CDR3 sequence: CASSFLGGTSTDTQYF. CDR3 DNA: TGTGCCAGCAGCTTTTTGGGTGGAACTAGCACAGATACGCAGTATTTT.

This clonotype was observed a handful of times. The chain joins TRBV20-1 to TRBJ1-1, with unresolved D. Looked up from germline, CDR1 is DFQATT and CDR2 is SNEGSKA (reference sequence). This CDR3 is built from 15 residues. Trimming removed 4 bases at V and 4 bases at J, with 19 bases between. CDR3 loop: CSAITHRELGTEAFF. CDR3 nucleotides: TGCAGTGCTATCACCCACCGGGAATTAGGCACTGAAGCTTTCTTT.

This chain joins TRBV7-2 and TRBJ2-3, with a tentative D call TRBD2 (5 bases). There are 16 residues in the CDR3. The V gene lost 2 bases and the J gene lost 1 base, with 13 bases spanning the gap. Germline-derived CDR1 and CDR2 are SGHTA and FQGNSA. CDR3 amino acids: CASSLFPGKGTDTQYF. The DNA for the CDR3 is TGTGCCAGCAGCTTATTCCCGGGGAAGGGCACAGATACGCAGTATTTT.

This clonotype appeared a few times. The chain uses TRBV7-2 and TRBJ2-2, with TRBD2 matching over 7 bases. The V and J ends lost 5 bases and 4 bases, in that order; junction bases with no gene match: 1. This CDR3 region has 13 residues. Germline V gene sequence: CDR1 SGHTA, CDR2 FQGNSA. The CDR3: CASSRLATGELFF. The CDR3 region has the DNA TGTGCCAGCAGCCGACTAGCCACCGGGGAGCTGTTTTTT. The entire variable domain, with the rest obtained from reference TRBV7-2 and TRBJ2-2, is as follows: GAGVSQSPSNKVTEKGKDVELRCDPISGHTALYWYRQSLGQGLEFLIYFQGNSAPDKSGLPSDRFSAERTGGSVSTLTIQRTQQEDSAVYLCASSRLATGELFFGEGSRLTVL.

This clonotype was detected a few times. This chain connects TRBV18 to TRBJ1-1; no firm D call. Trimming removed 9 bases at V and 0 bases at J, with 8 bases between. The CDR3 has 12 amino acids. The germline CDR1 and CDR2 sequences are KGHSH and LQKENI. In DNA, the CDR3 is TGTGCCAGTAAGGAGCTGAACACTGAAGCTTTCTTT. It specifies CASKELNTEAFF.

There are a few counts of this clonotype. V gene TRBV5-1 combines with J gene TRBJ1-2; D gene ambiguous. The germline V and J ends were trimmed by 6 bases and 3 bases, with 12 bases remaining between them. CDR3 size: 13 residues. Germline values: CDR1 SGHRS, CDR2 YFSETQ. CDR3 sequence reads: CASTPAGDYGYTF. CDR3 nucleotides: TGCGCCAGCACCCCTGCTGGCGACTATGGCTACACCTTC.

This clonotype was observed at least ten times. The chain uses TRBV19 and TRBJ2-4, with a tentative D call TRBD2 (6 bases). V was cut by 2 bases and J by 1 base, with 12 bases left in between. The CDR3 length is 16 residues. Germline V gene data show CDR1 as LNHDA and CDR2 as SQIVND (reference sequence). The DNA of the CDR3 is TGTGCCAGTAGTATAACGGGGGAGCAGGCCAAAAACATTCAGTACTTC. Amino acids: CASSITGEQAKNIQYF.

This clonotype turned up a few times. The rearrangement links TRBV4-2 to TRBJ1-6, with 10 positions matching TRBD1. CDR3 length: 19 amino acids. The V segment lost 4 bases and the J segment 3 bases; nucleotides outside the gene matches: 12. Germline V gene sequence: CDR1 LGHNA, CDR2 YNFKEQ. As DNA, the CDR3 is TGTGCCAGCAGCCGTGGGACAGGGGCCGGGGCCTTCTATAATTCACCCCTCCACTTT. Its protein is CASSRGTGAGAFYNSPLHF.

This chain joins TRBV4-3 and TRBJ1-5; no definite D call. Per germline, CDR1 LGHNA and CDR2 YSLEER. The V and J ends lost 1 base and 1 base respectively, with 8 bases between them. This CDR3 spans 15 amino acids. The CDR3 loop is CASSQGRASNQPQHF. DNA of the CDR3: TGCGCCAGCAGCCAAGGACGAGCCAGCAATCAGCCCCAGCATTTT.

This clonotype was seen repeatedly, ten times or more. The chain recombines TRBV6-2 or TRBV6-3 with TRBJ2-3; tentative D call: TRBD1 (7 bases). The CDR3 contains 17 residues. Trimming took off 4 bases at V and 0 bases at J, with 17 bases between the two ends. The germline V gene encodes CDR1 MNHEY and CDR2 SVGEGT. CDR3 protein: CASSSIQGGTSTDTQYF. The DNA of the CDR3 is TGTGCCAGCAGTTCAATTCAGGGGGGTACTAGCACAGATACGCAGTATTTT.

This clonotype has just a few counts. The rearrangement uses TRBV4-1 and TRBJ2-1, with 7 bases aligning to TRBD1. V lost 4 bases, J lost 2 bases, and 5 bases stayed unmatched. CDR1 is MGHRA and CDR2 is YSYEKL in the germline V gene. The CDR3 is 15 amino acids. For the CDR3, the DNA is TGCGCCAGCAGCCGCCCCGGGACAGCCTACAATGAGCAGTTCTTC. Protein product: CASSRPGTAYNEQFF.

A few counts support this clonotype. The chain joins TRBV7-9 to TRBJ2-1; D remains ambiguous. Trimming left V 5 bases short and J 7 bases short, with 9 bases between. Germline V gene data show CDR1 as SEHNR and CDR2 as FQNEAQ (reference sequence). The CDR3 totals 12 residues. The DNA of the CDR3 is TGTGCCAGCAGCCGTCCCGGGAATGAGCAGTTCTTC. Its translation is CASSRPGNEQFF. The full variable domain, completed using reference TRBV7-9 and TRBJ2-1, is DTGVSQNPRHKITKRGQNVTFRCDPISEHNRLYWYRQTLGQGPEFLTYFQNEAQLEKSRLLSDRFSAERPKGSFSTLEIQRTEQGDSAMYLCASSRPGNEQFFGPGTRLTVL.